This T cell receptor (beta chain) stems from a study of T cell responses to AZD1222 COVID-19 vaccine. Looking at the study overall: Whether given at about 4 or about 12 weeks, second doses were pooled.

Clones were sequenced by immunoSEQ multiplex PCR, and TCRdb holds only the in-frame ones, with some missing. The profile shows 70,000 to 80,000 clones, more than 80% of them singletons. There are 12 residues in the CDR3. Germline V gene lookup returns CDR1 ENHRY and CDR2 SYGVKD. Trimming left V 4 bases short and J 3 bases short, with 3 bases between. Study outcomes and limitations: Across spike, vaccine-associated CD4 TCRs were found, dominant at 160-218 and 743-854.

This clone was seen only once. Its target is not known. This material consisted of peripheral blood, taken on day 0 of AZD1222 vaccination. This receptor was obtained from an adult in good health. The rearrangement joins TRBV10-3 to TRBJ1-4; D gene uncertain. Written as DNA, the CDR3 is TGTGCCATCAGTGGATCTAATGAAAAACTGTTTTTT. This sequence encodes CAISGSNEKLFF.